Shown below are 2 T cell receptor beta chains from a single sample sequenced in a study of blood T cell repertoires in COVID-19. Only in-frame clones appear in the TCRdb table, and some are missing; sequencing was by immunoSEQ multiplex PCR. Altogether about 27,000 clones are present, 88% being singletons, with the ten largest covering under 10%. The sample taken for sequencing was peripheral blood. The receptors derive from a woman in her forties or fifties with active COVID-19.

The V gene is TRBV27, the J gene TRBJ2-7; perhaps TRBD2 as D (5 bases). This CDR3 spans 14 amino acids. V lost 2 bases, J lost 4 bases, and 12 bases lay in between. Germline loops: CDR1 MNHEY, CDR2 SMNVEV (reference sequence). CDR3 sequence: CASSLRAVDYEQYF. DNA of the CDR3: TGTGCCAGCAGTTTAAGAGCGGTCGATTACGAGCAGTACTTC.

The J gene is TRBJ2-5, the V gene TRBV11-2; 10 bases match TRBD2. CDR1 and CDR2 (germline): SGHAT, FQNNGV. Germline trimming cut 4 bases from V and 5 bases from J; bases unmatched to any gene: 7. This CDR3 contains 15 residues. CDR3 in DNA: TGTGCCAGCAGCTCCCTAGCGGGAGTAGGTGAGACCCAGTACTTC. Translating it yields CASSSLAGVGETQYF. The entire variable domain, with the rest obtained from reference TRBV11-2 and TRBJ2-5, is as follows: EAGVAQSPRYKIIEKRQSVAFWCNPISGHATLYWYQQILGQGPKLLIQFQNNGVVDDSQLPKDRFSAERLKGVDSTLKIQPAKLEDSAVYLCASSSLAGVGETQYFGPGTRLLVL.